This T cell receptor beta chain was obtained from a study of T-cell reconstitution after alpha-beta-depleted transplantation in children. CDR1 and CDR2 from the germline V gene are LGHNT and FRNRAP. V was pared by 5 bases and J by 6 bases, with 12 bases between. The CDR3 is 13 amino acids. Findings and limits, study-wide: Some patients' high day-60 TCRbeta diversity was attributed to recipient cells surviving conditioning. The authors attributed T-cell counts and diversity one year after transplant mostly to newly produced T cells. Several hundred expanded graft clones reportedly were the source of alpha-beta T cells about two months after transplant.

Construction of the TCRbeta library involved unique molecular identifiers. TCRdb analysed the PCR reads with MiXCR anew, one entry per CDR3 protein. The sample lists over 200,000 distinct CDR3 sequences, roughly a tenth seen once, with over 25% in the top ten. This clonotype appeared many times. Antigen: not known. This specimen was PBMCs, taken before TCRalphabeta/CD19-depleted stem cell transplant. This chain joins TRBV12-5 and TRBJ2-3; perhaps D is TRBD1 or TRBD2 (5 bases each). This TCR was recovered from a child under three years old with acute myeloid leukemia, due to receive a stem cell transplant. CDR3 sequence (DNA): TGTGCTAGTGGTCTAGGGACCGGGGATACGCAGTATTTT. Its protein product is CASGLGTGDTQYF.